The next 27 T cell receptor beta chains were all read from a single sample in a study of T-cell memory formation after mild COVID-19. TCRdb recomputed calls from the 5' RACE reads with MiXCR, one row per CDR3 protein. The repertoire has approximately 400,000 distinct CDR3 sequences, under 20% of them found once; the top ten carry 20% to 25%. The sample was PBMCs or a T cell subset sorted from them (not recorded which). These TCRs come from a man aged 18-30 years who had mild COVID-19 (a few samples of this study predate the infection). Cell type and time point are not known.

This clonotype was seen a few times. This chain joins TRBV4-2 and TRBJ1-5; 7 bases are a match to TRBD1. CDR3 length equals 15 residues. V shed 1 base and J 6 bases; nucleotides not matched to a gene: 6. The germline CDR1 and CDR2 sequences are LGHNA and YNFKEQ. The CDR3 spells CASSQAAGGGQPQHF. CDR3 DNA sequence: TGTGCCAGCAGCCAAGCCGCAGGGGGGGGTCAGCCCCAGCATTTT.

The J gene is TRBJ2-1, the V gene TRBV9; 8 bases map to TRBD2. Germline assignment: CDR1 SGDLS and CDR2 YYNGEE. The junction had 9 bases not matched to a gene; V was cut back by 0 bases and J by 7 bases. The CDR3 covers 16 residues. CDR3 region: CASSVAQTGGRNEQFF. The CDR3 nucleotides are TGTGCCAGCAGCGTAGCTCAGACGGGGGGGAGGAATGAGCAGTTCTTC.

The gene calls are TRBV12-3 or TRBV12-4 and TRBJ2-2, with a tentative D call TRBD2 (5 bases). This CDR3 spans 15 amino acids. The germline V and J ends were trimmed by 3 bases and 3 bases, with 11 bases remaining between them. The CDR3 bases are TGTGCCAGCAGTTTTACGGGGATCGACACCGGGGAGCTGTTTTTT. It is translated as CASSFTGIDTGELFF.

This clonotype appeared a few times. This chain connects TRBV18 to TRBJ1-4; 7 bases fit TRBD1. Trimming removed 1 base from V and 7 bases from J; junction bases left unmatched: 6. CDR3 length equals 15 residues. Germline CDR1 and CDR2: KGHSH and LQKENI. The DNA for the CDR3 is TGTGCCAGCTCACCACTCGAGGGGGCGCTTGAAAAACTGTTTTTT. Protein: CASSPLEGALEKLFF.

This clonotype occurred a few times. The chain carries TRBV5-1 and TRBJ1-4; 7 positions agree with TRBD1. This CDR3 spans 13 amino acids. Germline V lookup: CDR1 SGHRS, CDR2 YFSETQ. V shed 2 bases, J shed 8 bases, and the junction held 3 bases outside the gene matches. The CDR3, as DNA: TGCGCCAGCAGCTTCCAGGGGGAGGAAAAACTGTTTTTT. The encoded protein is CASSFQGEEKLFF.

Only a few counts were recorded for this clonotype. CDR3 sequence reads: CSVSSGTNRGETQYF. CDR3 DNA sequence: TGCAGCGTCTCGAGCGGGACAAACCGGGGAGAGACCCAGTACTTC. The chain recombines TRBV29-1 with TRBJ2-5, with a weak D call TRBD2 (7 bases). Per germline, CDR1 SQVTM and CDR2 ANQGSEA. The CDR3 is 15 residues long. The V and J ends lost 6 bases and 4 bases respectively, with 21 bases between them.

This chain joins TRBV25-1 and TRBJ2-5; D not resolved. Germline CDR1 is MGHDK and CDR2 is SYGVNS. The CDR3 loop spans 12 amino acids. The V and J ends lost 2 bases and 4 bases respectively, with 5 bases between them. The CDR3 is CASSEGPETQYF. The CDR3 DNA follows: TGTGCCAGCAGTGAAGGCCCAGAGACCCAGTACTTC.

This clonotype has only a few counts. J is TRBJ2-1 and V is TRBV5-1; D remains unclear. From germline, CDR1 is SGHRS and CDR2 YFSETQ. With 0 bases removed from V and 4 bases from J, the gap between germline ends came to 14 bases. The CDR3 runs to 16 residues. The CDR3 DNA sequence: TGCGCCAGCAGCTTGGAGGGCAGAATGATTTACAATGAGCAGTTCTTC. Its protein product is CASSLEGRMIYNEQFF.

At least ten counts were recorded for this clonotype. V usage is TRBV7-9 and J usage is TRBJ2-7, with D unclear. The length of the CDR3 is 12 residues. Germline values: CDR1 SEHNR, CDR2 FQNEAQ (reference sequence). V was pared by 1 base and J by 8 bases, with 9 bases between. The CDR3, as DNA: TGTGCCAGCAGCTTAGGGCGTTATAAGCAGTACGTC. It translates to CASSLGRYKQYV.

The genes are TRBV7-3 and TRBJ1-1, with D uncertain. The V and J ends lost 5 bases and 10 bases respectively, with 11 bases between them. The CDR3 is made up of 11 amino acids. CDR1 SGHTA and CDR2 FQGTGA come from the germline V gene. The DNA for the CDR3 is TGTGCCAGCAGCCACAGAACCCCAGCTTTCTTT. Translating gives CASSHRTPAFF.

This chain uses TRBV5-6 with TRBJ1-1; tentative D call: TRBD1 (6 bases). V shed 1 base and J shed 11 bases, with 18 bases lying between them. The CDR3 is 14 residues long. Germline V CDR1 and CDR2: SGHDT, YYEEEE. Written as DNA, the CDR3 is TGTGCCAGCAGCTTGTCCAGGGGATCGTTCGTGGCTTTCTTT. It translates to CASSLSRGSFVAFF.

In its sample, this clonotype was seen a few times. The chain carries TRBV5-1 and TRBJ2-7; 7 bases line up with TRBD2. Germline values: CDR1 SGHRS, CDR2 YFSETQ. Unmatched junction bases numbered 3, after V lost 0 bases and J lost 0 bases. This CDR3 comprises 15 residues. The CDR3 DNA is TGCGCCAGCAGCTTGGGCGGGGGACTCTCCTACGAGCAGTACTTC. This codes for CASSLGGGLSYEQYF.

The V gene is TRBV6-2 or TRBV6-3, the J gene TRBJ2-4; D unclear. Per germline, CDR1 MNHEY and CDR2 SVGEGT. V lost 2 bases, J lost 8 bases, and 7 bases lay in between. The length of the CDR3 is 12 residues. The CDR3 bases are TGTGCCAGCAGTTACGACTTGGACATTCAGTACTTC. The encoded protein is CASSYDLDIQYF.

This sequence joins TRBV18 and TRBJ2-3, with TRBD1 identical over 7 bases. This CDR3 has 17 amino acids. V lost 3 bases, J lost 0 bases, and 9 bases stayed unmatched. The germline gives CDR1 KGHSH, CDR2 LQKENI. The CDR3 is CASSPGYGTASTDTQYF. CDR3 DNA sequence: TGTGCCAGCTCACCTGGGTACGGGACAGCAAGCACAGATACGCAGTATTTT.

The chain employs TRBV28 and TRBJ1-2; TRBD1 might be the D (5 bases). The ends were cut back, 3 bases at V and 8 bases at J, with 19 bases in the middle. The CDR3 covers 15 residues. Germline values: CDR1 MDHEN, CDR2 SYDVKM. This chain's CDR3 is CASSFLGQGSGGYTF. As DNA, the CDR3 is TGTGCCAGCAGTTTTCTCGGACAAGGGTCGGGCGGCTACACCTTC.

This clonotype was observed a handful of times. The chain links TRBV28 to TRBJ2-2; 7 bases fit TRBD2. The CDR3 loop spans 15 amino acids. CDR1 and CDR2 (germline): MDHEN, SYDVKM. With 3 bases clipped from V and 4 bases from J, the junction kept 5 bases outside the gene matches. The chain's CDR3 is CASSLVGGGTGELFF. The CDR3 coding sequence is TGTGCCAGCAGTTTGGTGGGGGGGGGCACCGGGGAGCTGTTTTTT.

This clonotype was detected only a few times. This sequence joins TRBV11-2 and TRBJ2-5; 12 positions match TRBD1. The germline V gene encodes CDR1 SGHAT and CDR2 FQNNGV. The length of the CDR3 is 19 residues. The V and J ends lost 0 bases and 4 bases, in that order; junction bases with no gene match: 12. The DNA of the CDR3 is TGTGCCAGCAGCTTAGACTGGGTGGGGGACAGGGGGCAGTTAGAGACCCAGTACTTC. Translation: CASSLDWVGDRGQLETQYF.

This clonotype was observed many times. V is TRBV14 and J is TRBJ2-1; TRBD1 agrees at 8 bases. Germline trimming cut 0 bases from V and 6 bases from J; bases unmatched to any gene: 13. The germline gives CDR1 SGHDN, CDR2 FVKESK. The CDR3 sequence is 18 residues long. DNA of the CDR3: TGTGCCAGCAGCCAAGATTATAAAAGAGGGACAGGTCCCAATGAGCAGTTCTTC. Translating gives CASSQDYKRGTGPNEQFF.

The CDR3 loop is CSAGQGASNQPQHF. The CDR3 DNA reads TGCAGTGCCGGACAGGGGGCCAGCAATCAGCCCCAGCATTTT. This chain links TRBV20-1 with TRBJ1-5, with TRBD1 identical over 11 bases. V lost 6 bases to trimming and J lost 1 base; unmatched junction nucleotides: 2. The CDR3 spans 14 residues. Germline V gene data show CDR1 as DFQATT and CDR2 as SNEGSKA (reference sequence).

CDR3 DNA sequence: TGCAGTGCTAGAGATCCTGGAGGGTCCTATGGCTACACCTTC. This codes for CSARDPGGSYGYTF. The chain carries TRBV20-1 and TRBJ1-2; no clear D. This CDR3 has 14 amino acids. Trimming left V 0 bases short and J 4 bases short, with 12 bases between. Germline CDR1 and CDR2: DFQATT and SNEGSKA (reference sequence).

The J gene is TRBJ2-7, the V gene TRBV2; TRBD1 agrees at 12 bases. CDR3 length: 15 residues. V lost 7 bases, J lost 1 base, and 5 bases stayed unmatched. Germline values: CDR1 SNHLY, CDR2 FYNNEI. In DNA form, the CDR3 reads TGTGCCAGCAATGAGGGACAGGGGGCTTCCTACGAGCAGTACTTC. Its translation: CASNEGQGASYEQYF.

The genes are TRBV6-5 and TRBJ2-1, with D hard to call. Per the germline V gene, CDR1 is MNHEY and CDR2 is SVGAGI. This CDR3 has 13 amino acids. V lost 0 bases, J lost 5 bases, and 5 bases lay in between. The CDR3: CASSYSANNEQFF. As DNA, the CDR3 is TGTGCCAGCAGTTACTCTGCCAACAATGAGCAGTTCTTC.

V and J are TRBV5-4 and TRBJ1-1; D unresolved. This CDR3 has 14 amino acids. Germline V gene sequence: CDR1 SGHNT, CDR2 YYREEE (reference sequence). Between the trimmed V and J ends, which lost 3 bases and 2 bases, there was a span of 11 bases. The CDR3 DNA follows: TGTGCCAGCAGCTCCCTCGGGATAAACACTGAAGCTTTCTTT. Its protein product is CASSSLGINTEAFF.

This clonotype was detected only a few times. V gene TRBV20-1 combines with J gene TRBJ2-2; the match to TRBD1 covers 7 bases. Germline assignment: CDR1 DFQATT and CDR2 SNEGSKA (reference sequence). The CDR3 is 14 residues long. V lost 6 bases, J lost 6 bases, and 10 bases stayed unmatched. The CDR3 DNA reads TGCAGTGCCATCAAGACACAGGGGCCCGGGGAGCTGTTTTTT. Protein: CSAIKTQGPGELFF.

This clonotype was observed many times. This chain joins TRBV4-1 and TRBJ2-1, with D perhaps matching TRBD1 or TRBD2 (6 bases each). The CDR3 contains 15 residues. Germline CDR1 and CDR2: MGHRA and YSYEKL. The V and J ends lost 0 bases and 10 bases respectively, with 16 bases between them. CDR3 in DNA: TGCGCCAGCAGCCAAGATCTGAGGGGGGAAACCGAGCAGTTCTTC. Its translation is CASSQDLRGETEQFF.

The chain combines TRBV18 with TRBJ2-7; unclear D gene. V gave up 2 bases and J gave up 1 base, with 9 bases separating them. CDR3 length equals 14 residues. Germline loops: CDR1 KGHSH, CDR2 LQKENI. The CDR3 is CASSPMAVSYEQYF. The CDR3 DNA reads TGTGCCAGCTCACCAATGGCAGTGTCCTACGAGCAGTACTTC.

The rearrangement links TRBV4-2 to TRBJ1-4; D unclear. The CDR3 is 14 residues long. Germline CDR1 and CDR2: LGHNA and YNFKEQ. V was clipped by 1 base and J by 7 bases, with 10 bases between them. The CDR3 bases are TGTGCCAGCAGCCAAGCCGGGGTGGGTGAAAAACTGTTTTTT. This translates into CASSQAGVGEKLFF.